These T cell receptor beta chains were read from a single sample in a study of cytomegalovirus exposure and HLA in healthy donors. Some clones are missing from TCRdb's copy, which holds only in-frame ones; the method was immunoSEQ multiplex PCR. Of approximately 50,000 clones in the sample, 88% were seen once. The sample consisted of PBMCs. These receptors all stem from a woman in her 30s in good health and CMV-seronegative. CDR3s include the opening cysteine and the closing phenylalanine or tryptophan. D genes are given only for firm matches. Only part of the rows carry a size: once, few, many, or a class if the clone is expanded.

TRBD2,NA,TRBV27,TRBJ2-3,TGTGCCAGCACTCCGGGCGGGCGGGAGAGCACAGATACGCAGTATTTT,CASTPGGRESTDTQYF
NA,few,TRBV6-5,TRBJ2-4,TGTGCCAGCAGTTACCATCCAGGCAAAAACATTCAGTACTTC,CASSYHPGKNIQYF
NA,NA,TRBV2,TRBJ2-2,TGTGCCAGCAGTGTCCACCCGGACACCGGGGAGCTGTTTTTT,CASSVHPDTGELFF
NA,NA,TRBV9,TRBJ1-4,TGTGCCAGCAGCGTAGACGAACCCCCCGGGGAAAAACTGTTTTTT,CASSVDEPPGEKLFF
TRBD1,NA,TRBV5-5,TRBJ2-7,TGTGCCAGCAGCTCCCGGGACAGGAGCTACGAGCAGTACTTC,CASSSRDRSYEQYF
NA,NA,TRBV6-6,TRBJ1-1,TGTGCCAGCAGCGGGGGGGGATGGGGTAGTGAAGCTTTCTTT,CASSGGGWGSEAFF
TRBD2,NA,TRBV5-1,TRBJ2-1,TGCGCCAGCAGCTTACTAGCGGGGCGAAGCTCCTACAATGAGCAGTTCTTC,CASSLLAGRSSYNEQFF
TRBD2,NA,TRBV18,TRBJ2-3,TGTGCCAGCTCACGAGGACTAGCGGGAGAGGGTACGCAGTATTTT,CASSRGLAGEGTQYF
TRBD1,NA,TRBV11-2,TRBJ2-2,TGTGCCAGCAGCTCCGACAGGGTTGGCGGGGAGCTGTTTTTT,CASSSDRVGGELFF
TRBD1,NA,TRBV27,TRBJ1-2,TGTGCCAGCAGTTCGGCGGACAGGGCGGTCTATGGCTACACCTTC,CASSSADRAVYGYTF
NA,NA,TRBV21-1,TRBJ2-7,TGTGCCAGCAGCAAGGGAGACAAAACAGGGGGATCGTCCTACGAGCAGTACTTC,CASSKGDKTGGSSYEQYF
TRBD1,NA,TRBV9,TRBJ2-2,TGTGCCAGCAGCTGGACAGGGCTCGGCACCGGGGAGCTGTTTTTT,CASSWTGLGTGELFF
NA,NA,TRBV7-2,TRBJ1-1,TGTGCCAGCAGCTTAGATGGCAGTTTGGAAGCTTTCTTT,CASSLDGSLEAFF
NA,NA,TRBV9,TRBJ1-1,TGTGCCAGCAGCGTAGATTCGGCAGGGTTGATTCGAGCTTTCTTT,CASSVDSAGLIRAFF
NA,NA,TRBV29-1,TRBJ2-1,TGCAGCGTTTCGGGCGGGGATTCCTACAATGAGCAGTTCTTC,CSVSGGDSYNEQFF
NA,NA,TRBV11-2,TRBJ2-5,TGTGCCAGCAGCTTACAGGCTAAAACCTCAGAGACCCAGTACTTC,CASSLQAKTSETQYF
NA,NA,TRBV2,TRBJ2-3,TGTGCCAGCAGTGCCGGGAGAGGTGGCACAGATACGCAGTATTTT,CASSAGRGGTDTQYF
TRBD1,once,TRBV6-5,TRBJ1-5,TGTGCCAGCAGTTACTCGAGGACAGGGGTAAATCAGCCCCAGCATTTT,CASSYSRTGVNQPQHF
NA,NA,TRBV5-1,TRBJ1-5,TGCGCCAGCAGCCCGACAGGTAGCAATCAGCCCCAGCATTTT,CASSPTGSNQPQHF
TRBD2,NA,TRBV28,TRBJ2-5,TGTGCCAGCAGTTTAGGGACTAGCGGGGCTGCGACCCAGTACTTC,CASSLGTSGAATQYF
TRBD1,few,TRBV7-8,TRBJ2-7,TGTGCCAGCAGCTCTGTCGCCGGGACAGATTTCTACGAGCAGTACTTC,CASSSVAGTDFYEQYF
NA,NA,TRBV27,TRBJ1-5,TGTGCCAGCAGTCCGCGCCCCGGTCAGCCCCAGCATTTT,CASSPRPGQPQHF
NA,NA,TRBV27,TRBJ1-1,TGTGCCAGCAGTTACACAGGGATCTCCGCTGAAGCTTTCTTT,CASSYTGISAEAFF
NA,NA,TRBV27,TRBJ1-5,TGTGCCAGCAGTTGGGGAGGGCTGAGCAATCAGCCCCAGCATTTT,CASSWGGLSNQPQHF
TRBD1,NA,TRBV5-1,TRBJ2-7,TGCGCCAGCAGCTTACCTAATCCGACAGGGGCCTACGAGCAGTACTTC,CASSLPNPTGAYEQYF
TRBD2,NA,TRBV10-1,TRBJ2-7,TGCGCCAGCAGTAGCGGGAGGGCCTCCCAGAGCGAGCAGTACTTC,CASSSGRASQSEQYF
TRBD2,NA,TRBV28,TRBJ2-7,TGTGCCAGCAGTTCCCGACTAAGGGGCGGGAGGAACTACGAGCAGTACTTC,CASSSRLRGGRNYEQYF
TRBD1,NA,TRBV6-1,TRBJ1-5,TGTGCCAGCAGTACAGGGGCCAATCAGCCCCAGCATTTT,CASSTGANQPQHF
TRBD1,NA,TRBV15,TRBJ2-7,TGTGCCACCAGCAGAGACAGGGGGCTTGCCTACGAGCAGTACTTC,CATSRDRGLAYEQYF
TRBD2,NA,TRBV5-1,TRBJ2-3,TGCGCCAGCAGCTTGATGGCTCGGCGGGACTACACAGATACGCAGTATTTT,CASSLMARRDYTDTQYF
NA,NA,TRBV6-5,TRBJ1-1,TGTGCCAGCAGTGCAGGGTTTGTGACTGAAGCTTTCTTT,CASSAGFVTEAFF
TRBD2,NA,TRBV9,TRBJ2-2,TGTGCCAGCAGCGTAACTCTGCGGGAGGGCCTTGGAACCGGGGAGCTGTTTTTT,CASSVTLREGLGTGELFF
NA,NA,TRBV29-1,TRBJ2-7,TGCAGCGTTTTAGGGGTCCACGAGCAGTACTTC,CSVLGVHEQYF
NA,NA,TRBV5-8,TRBJ2-1,TGTGCCAGCAGAACTAAGTACTCCTACAATGAGCAGTTCTTC,CASRTKYSYNEQFF
NA,once,TRBV15,TRBJ2-3,TGTGCCACCCACGGTCGGGGCACAGATACGCAGTATTTT,CATHGRGTDTQYF
TRBD1,NA,TRBV18,TRBJ2-7,TGTGCCAGCTCACTTACGCCGGGACAGGGGGCCCACGAGCAGTACTTC,CASSLTPGQGAHEQYF
NA,NA,TRBV6-5,TRBJ1-1,TGTGCCAGCGGTCGCAAGAACAGTGAAGCTTTCTTT,CASGRKNSEAFF
NA,once,TRBV5-1,TRBJ1-2,TGCGCCAGCAGCTTGGACGACTCCACGCATGGCTACACCTTC,CASSLDDSTHGYTF
TRBD2,once,TRBV13,TRBJ2-6,TGTGCCAGCAGCTTACGGACTAGCGGGAGCTCTGGGGCCAACGTCCTGACTTTC,CASSLRTSGSSGANVLTF